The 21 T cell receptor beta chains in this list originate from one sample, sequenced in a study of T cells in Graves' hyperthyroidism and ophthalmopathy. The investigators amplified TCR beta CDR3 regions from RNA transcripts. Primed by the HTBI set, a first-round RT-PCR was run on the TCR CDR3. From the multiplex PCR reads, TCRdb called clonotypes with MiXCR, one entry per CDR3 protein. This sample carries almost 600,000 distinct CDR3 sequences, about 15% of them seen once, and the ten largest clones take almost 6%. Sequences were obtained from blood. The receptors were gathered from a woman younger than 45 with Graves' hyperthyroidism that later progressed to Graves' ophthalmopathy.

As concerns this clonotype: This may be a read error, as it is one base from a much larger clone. CDR3 loop: CSVVRSTGRDYGYTF. CDR3 bases: TGCAGCGTTGTACGATCGACAGGGCGCGACTATGGCTACACCTTC. J is TRBJ1-2 and V is TRBV29-1; 7 bases are a match to TRBD1. V lost 4 bases and J lost 3; bases outside the gene matches: 11. This CDR3 region has 15 residues. The V gene's germline CDR1 is SQVTM and CDR2 ANQGSEA.

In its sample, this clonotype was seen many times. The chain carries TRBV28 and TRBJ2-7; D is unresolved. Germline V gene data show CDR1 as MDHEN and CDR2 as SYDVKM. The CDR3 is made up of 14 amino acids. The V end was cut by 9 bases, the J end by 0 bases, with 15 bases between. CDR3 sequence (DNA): TGTGCCAGTACGGAGAGCCCCAACTCCTACGAGCAGTACTTC. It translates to CASTESPNSYEQYF.

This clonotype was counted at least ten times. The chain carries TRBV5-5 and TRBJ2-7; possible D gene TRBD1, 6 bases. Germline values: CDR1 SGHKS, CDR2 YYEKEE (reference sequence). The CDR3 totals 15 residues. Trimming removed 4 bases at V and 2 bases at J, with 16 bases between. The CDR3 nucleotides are TGTGCCAGCAGCACCGGACAGAGTGTCCCCTACGAGCAGTACTTC. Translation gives CASSTGQSVPYEQYF.

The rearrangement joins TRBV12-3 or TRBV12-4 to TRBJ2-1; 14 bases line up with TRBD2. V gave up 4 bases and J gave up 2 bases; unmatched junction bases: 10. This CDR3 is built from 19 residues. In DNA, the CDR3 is TGTGCCAGCAGTTCCCCCGCCGGGACTAGCGGGAGCACCTACAATGAGCAGTTCTTC. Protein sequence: CASSSPAGTSGSTYNEQFF.

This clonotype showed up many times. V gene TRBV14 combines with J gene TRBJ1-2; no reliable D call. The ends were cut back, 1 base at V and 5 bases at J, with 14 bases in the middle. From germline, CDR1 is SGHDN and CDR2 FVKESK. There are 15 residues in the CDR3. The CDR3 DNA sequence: TGTGCCAGCAGCCAAGGAGCGTCAGTACTATATGGCTACACCTTC. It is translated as CASSQGASVLYGYTF.

The CDR3: CASSTEGGSGNTIYF. The CDR3 nucleotides are TGTGCCAGCTCAACCGAAGGTGGATCTGGAAACACCATATATTTT. The chain has TRBV18 and TRBJ1-3, with D unresolved. This CDR3 spans 15 amino acids. V lost 5 bases and J 1 base, leaving 12 bases between the germline ends. CDR1 is KGHSH and CDR2 is LQKENI in the germline V gene.

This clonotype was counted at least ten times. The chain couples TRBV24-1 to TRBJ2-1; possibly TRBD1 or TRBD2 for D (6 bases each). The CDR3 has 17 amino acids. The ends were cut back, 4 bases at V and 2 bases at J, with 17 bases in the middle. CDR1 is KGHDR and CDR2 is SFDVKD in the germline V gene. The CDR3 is CATSDPVLEGAYNEQFF. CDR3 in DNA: TGTGCCACCAGTGACCCCGTTCTGGAGGGGGCCTACAATGAGCAGTTCTTC.

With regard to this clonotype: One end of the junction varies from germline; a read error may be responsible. The CDR3 DNA sequence: TGTGCCACCAGTGAAGGACTAGCGGGCACAGGTACGCAGTATTTT. Its translation is CATSEGLAGTGTQYF. The chain is built from TRBV7-9 and TRBJ2-3; 11 bases are a match to TRBD2. CDR1 and CDR2 from the germline V gene are SEHNR and FQNEAQ (reference sequence). The CDR3 loop spans 15 amino acids.

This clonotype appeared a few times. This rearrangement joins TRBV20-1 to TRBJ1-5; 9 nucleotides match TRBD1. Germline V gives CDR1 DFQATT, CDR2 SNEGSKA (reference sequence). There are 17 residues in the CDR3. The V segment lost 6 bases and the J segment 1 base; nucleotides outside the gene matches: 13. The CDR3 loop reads CSAPQSGTGTSNQPQHF. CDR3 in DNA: TGCAGTGCGCCTCAATCCGGGACAGGGACGAGCAATCAGCCCCAGCATTTT.

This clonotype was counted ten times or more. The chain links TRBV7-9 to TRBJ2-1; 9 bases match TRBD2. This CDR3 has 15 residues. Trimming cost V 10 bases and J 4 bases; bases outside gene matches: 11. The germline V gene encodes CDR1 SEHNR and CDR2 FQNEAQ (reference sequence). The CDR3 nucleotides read TGTGCCACCAACCCTCTGACTAGCGGATACAATGAGCAGTTCTTC. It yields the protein CATNPLTSGYNEQFF.

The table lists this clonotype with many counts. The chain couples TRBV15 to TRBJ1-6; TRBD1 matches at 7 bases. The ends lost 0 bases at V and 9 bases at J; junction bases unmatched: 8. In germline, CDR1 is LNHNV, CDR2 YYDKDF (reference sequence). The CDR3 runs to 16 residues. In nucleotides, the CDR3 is TGTGCCACCAGCAGAGAGGGTGGGACAGTCTTTTCACCCCTCCACTTT. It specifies CATSREGGTVFSPLHF. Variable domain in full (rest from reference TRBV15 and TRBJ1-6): DAMVIQNPRYQVTQFGKPVTLSCSQTLNHNVMYWYQQKSSQAPKLLFHYYDKDFNNEADTPDNFQSRRPNTSFCFLDIRSPGLGDTAMYLCATSREGGTVFSPLHFGNGTRLTVT.

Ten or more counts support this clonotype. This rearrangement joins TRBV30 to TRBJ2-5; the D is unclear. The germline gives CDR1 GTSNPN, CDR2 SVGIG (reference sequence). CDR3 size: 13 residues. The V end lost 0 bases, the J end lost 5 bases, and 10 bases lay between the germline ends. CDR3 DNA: TGTGCCTGGAGTGTAAAGGGAATCGAGACCCAGTACTTC. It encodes CAWSVKGIETQYF.

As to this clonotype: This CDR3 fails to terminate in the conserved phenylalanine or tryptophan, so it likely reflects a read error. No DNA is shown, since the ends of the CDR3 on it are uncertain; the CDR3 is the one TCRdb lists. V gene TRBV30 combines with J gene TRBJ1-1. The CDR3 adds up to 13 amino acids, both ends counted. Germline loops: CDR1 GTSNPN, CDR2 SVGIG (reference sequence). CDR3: CAWSSQMNTEDFL.

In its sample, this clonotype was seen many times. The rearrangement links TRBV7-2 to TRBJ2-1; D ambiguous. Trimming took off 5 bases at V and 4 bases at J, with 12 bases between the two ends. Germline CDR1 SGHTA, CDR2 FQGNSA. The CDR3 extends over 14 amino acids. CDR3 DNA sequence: TGTGCCAGCAGCCCGCAAGTGCGGTACAATGAGCAGTTCTTC. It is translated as CASSPQVRYNEQFF.

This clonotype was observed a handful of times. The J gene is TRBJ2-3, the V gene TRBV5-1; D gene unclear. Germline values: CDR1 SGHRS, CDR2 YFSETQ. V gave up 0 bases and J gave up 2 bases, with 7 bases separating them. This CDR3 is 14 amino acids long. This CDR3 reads CASSLDSFTDTQYF. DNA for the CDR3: TGCGCCAGCAGCTTGGACAGTTTCACAGATACGCAGTATTTT.

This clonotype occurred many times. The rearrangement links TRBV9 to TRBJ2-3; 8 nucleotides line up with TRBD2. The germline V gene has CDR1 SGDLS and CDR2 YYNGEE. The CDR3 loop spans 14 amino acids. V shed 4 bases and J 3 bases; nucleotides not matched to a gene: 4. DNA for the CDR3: TGTGCCAGCAGCCGACGGGAGGGGACAGATACGCAGTATTTT. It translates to CASSRREGTDTQYF.

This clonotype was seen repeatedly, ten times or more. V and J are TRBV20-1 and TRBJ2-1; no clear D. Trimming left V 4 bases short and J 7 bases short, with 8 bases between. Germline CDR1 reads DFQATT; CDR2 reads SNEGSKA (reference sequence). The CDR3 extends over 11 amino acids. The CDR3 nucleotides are TGCAGTGCTATCCACGGGAATGAGCAGTTCTTC. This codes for CSAIHGNEQFF.

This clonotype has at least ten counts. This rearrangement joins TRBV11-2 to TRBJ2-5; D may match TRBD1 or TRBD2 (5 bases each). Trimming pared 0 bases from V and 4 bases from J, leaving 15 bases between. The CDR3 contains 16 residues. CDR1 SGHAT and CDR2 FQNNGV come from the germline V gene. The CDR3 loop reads CASSLDRQGDPETQYF. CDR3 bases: TGTGCCAGCAGCTTAGATCGGCAGGGAGACCCAGAGACCCAGTACTTC.

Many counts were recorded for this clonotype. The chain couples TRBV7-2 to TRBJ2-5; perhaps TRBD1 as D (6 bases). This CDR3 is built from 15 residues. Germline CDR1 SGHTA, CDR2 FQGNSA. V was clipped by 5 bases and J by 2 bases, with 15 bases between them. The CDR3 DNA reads TGTGCCAGCAGCGTCCAGGGGACCCCTCAAGAGACCCAGTACTTC. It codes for CASSVQGTPQETQYF. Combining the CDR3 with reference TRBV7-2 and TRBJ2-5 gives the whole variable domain GAGVSQSPSNKVTEKGKDVELRCDPISGHTALYWYRQSLGQGLEFLIYFQGNSAPDKSGLPSDRFSAERTGGSVSTLTIQRTQQEDSAVYLCASSVQGTPQETQYFGPGTRLLVL.

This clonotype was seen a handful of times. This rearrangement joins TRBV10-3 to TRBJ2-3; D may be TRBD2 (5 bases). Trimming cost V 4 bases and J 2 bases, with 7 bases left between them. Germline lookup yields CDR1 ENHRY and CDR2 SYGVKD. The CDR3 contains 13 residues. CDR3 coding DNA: TGTGCCATCAGTGCCGACTACACAGATACGCAGTATTTT. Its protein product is CAISADYTDTQYF.

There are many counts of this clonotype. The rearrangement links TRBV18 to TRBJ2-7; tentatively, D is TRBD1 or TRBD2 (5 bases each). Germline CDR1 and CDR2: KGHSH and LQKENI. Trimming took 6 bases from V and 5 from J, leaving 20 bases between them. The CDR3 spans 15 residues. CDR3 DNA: TGTGCCAGCTCTACTTCACTCGAGGGGAACCACGAGCAGTACTTC. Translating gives CASSTSLEGNHEQYF.